The sequence of this T cell receptor beta chain was determined in a study of tumor-infiltrating lymphocytes in primary liver carcinoma. Study summary: The study reported T1-T3 N0M0 tumors spanning 4.2 to 10 cm.

RNA and DNA were co-extracted from about 20-30 mg of unsorted bulk tissue. With chronic HBV infection, the patients were also treatment-naive. Every tumor sample analyzed contained over 80% viable tumor cells. The study, taken as a whole, reports: Tumors carried a top-250-clone fraction significantly exceeding that of blood (p = 0.039).

CDR1 and CDR2 (germline): LGHNA, YNFKEQ. This CDR3 has 15 amino acids. A primer in the constant region served to generate TCR beta cDNA from 450 to 600 ng of total RNA. Libraries covering TCR beta were generated through three nested multiplex PCR rounds (using a slightly modified ARM-PCR). TRBV1-TRBV30 forward primers paired with a C-beta reverse primer drove the first two PCR rounds, about 11 cycles each. TCRdb re-derived calls from the multiplex PCR reads in MiXCR, one entry per CDR3 protein. The data hold about 23,000 distinct CDR3 sequences, with over 60% observed a single time. To note about this clonotype: Its target is not known. Relative to the germline gene, one junction end is altered; a read error may explain this.

The chain is built from TRBV4-2 and TRBJ1-2; no definite D call. What was sequenced was liver tumor tissue from sampling region 5. As to subset: tumor region T5, tumor centre. This TCR derives from a woman in her twenties or thirties with primary liver carcinoma and hepatitis B virus infection. The DNA for the CDR3 is TGTGTCAGCAGCCAAGACGTGCAGGTGTACTATGGCTACACCTTC. It is translated as CVSSQDVQVYYGYTF.